Listed below are T cell receptor beta chains from one sample, sequenced in a study of T cells expressing NK-cell markers. TCRdb reprocessed the 5' RACE reads and keeps a single row for each CDR3 protein, giving no DNA. In total, the table holds roughly 300,000 distinct CDR3 sequences. Input material: blood T cells: a sorted CD56 or NKG2C T cell subset, CD4+ or CD8+ T cells, or bulk PBMC T cells (not recorded which). Receptors originate from a woman between 18 and 75 years old in good health. CDR3s include the opening cysteine and the closing phenylalanine or tryptophan. The order of the fields is CDR3 protein, J gene, V gene, CDR3 length.

CSALGQGNIREQFF TRBJ2-1 TRBV20-1 14
CASSLVGAGYTF TRBJ1-2 TRBV7-2 12
CASSSTPGHLEYEQYF TRBJ2-7 TRBV7-2 16
CASSLGGRPSGANVLTF TRBJ2-6 TRBV7-2 17
CASSGPSQKAFF TRBJ1-1 TRBV7-2 12
CAIRGDGSNQPQHF TRBJ1-5 TRBV10-3 14
CASSLAGTGLETQYF TRBJ2-5 TRBV7-8 15
CASSLATSMGQYF TRBJ2-7 TRBV7-2 13
CASSLRISGGKNIQYF TRBJ2-4 TRBV12-3/TRBV12-4 16
CSVRRGSFQETQYF TRBJ2-5 TRBV29-1 14
CASSPGIARGNTIYF TRBJ1-3 TRBV18 15
CASRPPARKNTEAFF TRBJ1-1 TRBV4-2 15
CSAMTGGNNEKLFF TRBJ1-4 TRBV20-1 14
CASSWASYNEQFF TRBJ2-1 TRBV5-1 13
CASSLQTGTKETQYF TRBJ2-5 TRBV5-5 15
CASRRTGNNSPLHF TRBJ1-6 TRBV7-9 14
CASTRGGMDNEQFF TRBJ2-1 TRBV2 14
CSPVGGNRTYEQYF TRBJ2-7 TRBV20-1 14
CSATIQGAQPQHF TRBJ1-5 TRBV20-1 13
CASSLRQYSQPQHF TRBJ1-5 TRBV28 14
CASSLAMSGMADTQYF TRBJ2-3 TRBV7-2 16
CASSPGLAGTTDTQYF TRBJ2-3 TRBV5-5 16
CASSLDRWAGDTQYF TRBJ2-3 TRBV11-3 15
CASSLDWRDRYNSPLHF TRBJ1-6 TRBV12-3/TRBV12-4 17
CASRRQTVASTDTQYF TRBJ2-3 TRBV5-1 16
CASSQVSQGAVETQYF TRBJ2-5 TRBV4-2 16
CSATGGETEAFF TRBJ1-1 TRBV20-1 12